These T cell receptor beta chains were read from a single sample in a study of cytomegalovirus exposure and HLA in healthy donors. Method: immunoSEQ multiplex PCR; TCRdb's copy keeps in-frame clones and lacks some. The data contain 200,000 to 300,000 clones, less than 90% of them singletons. The source material was PBMCs. These receptors came from a man between 18 and 35 years old in good health and CMV-seropositive. Each CDR3 is given with its conserved first and last residue. Fields, in order: V gene, J gene, D gene, clone size, CDR3 DNA, CDR3 protein. D genes are given only for firm matches. Some rows have no size entry. The others give once, few or many, or a class for an expanded clone.

v_call: TRBV7-2; j_call: TRBJ2-2; d_call: .; clone_size: .; cdr3_nt: TGTGCCAGCAGCTTAACCCCCGGCACCGGGGAGCTGTTTTTT; cdr3_aa: CASSLTPGTGELFF
v_call: TRBV14; j_call: TRBJ1-1; d_call: TRBD1; clone_size: .; cdr3_nt: TGTGCCAGCAGCCAAGACAGGGGGCTCGCTGAAGCTTTCTTT; cdr3_aa: CASSQDRGLAEAFF
v_call: TRBV7-3; j_call: TRBJ1-1; d_call: .; clone_size: few; cdr3_nt: TGTGCCAGCAGCACGGGCCGTTTGGCTGAAGCTTTCTTT; cdr3_aa: CASSTGRLAEAFF
v_call: TRBV27; j_call: TRBJ2-3; d_call: TRBD2; clone_size: .; cdr3_nt: TGTGCCAGCAGGAGAAAAGCGGGGGTAAGCACAGATACGCAGTATTTT; cdr3_aa: CASRRKAGVSTDTQYF
v_call: TRBV7-9; j_call: TRBJ2-7; d_call: .; clone_size: .; cdr3_nt: TGTGCCAGCAGCTTAACAGACGGCTTTTACGAGCAGTACTTC; cdr3_aa: CASSLTDGFYEQYF
v_call: TRBV29-1; j_call: TRBJ1-1; d_call: .; clone_size: .; cdr3_nt: TGCAGCGTTGATTATGGCCCGAACACTGAAGCTTTCTTT; cdr3_aa: CSVDYGPNTEAFF
v_call: TRBV13; j_call: TRBJ2-1; d_call: .; clone_size: .; cdr3_nt: TGTGCCAGCAGCGACACGGAGGGCTCCTACAATGAGCAGTTCTTC; cdr3_aa: CASSDTEGSYNEQFF
v_call: TRBV9; j_call: TRBJ2-5; d_call: .; clone_size: .; cdr3_nt: TGTGCCAGCAGCGTAGGGGGATCCGACTTCCAAGAGACCCAGTACTTC; cdr3_aa: CASSVGGSDFQETQYF
v_call: TRBV5-1; j_call: TRBJ2-5; d_call: TRBD1; clone_size: .; cdr3_nt: TGCGCCAGCAGCTTGGCCGGGACAGCGGAGACCCAGTACTTC; cdr3_aa: CASSLAGTAETQYF
v_call: TRBV7-6; j_call: TRBJ2-3; d_call: TRBD2; clone_size: once; cdr3_nt: TGTGCCAGCAGCCCCGCCCCGCGGGAGACCGCAGATACGCAGTATTTT; cdr3_aa: CASSPAPRETADTQYF
v_call: TRBV5-1; j_call: TRBJ1-1; d_call: TRBD1; clone_size: .; cdr3_nt: TGCGCCAGCGTAGGACAGGGGTCGAACACTGAAGCTTTCTTT; cdr3_aa: CASVGQGSNTEAFF
v_call: TRBV7-8; j_call: TRBJ1-1; d_call: TRBD1; clone_size: .; cdr3_nt: TGTGCCAGCAGCCACACAGGGGACACTGAAGCTTTCTTT; cdr3_aa: CASSHTGDTEAFF
v_call: TRBV9; j_call: TRBJ1-2; d_call: .; clone_size: .; cdr3_nt: TGTGCCAGCAGCGCCTCCGTGGGACAAGGCTACACCTTC; cdr3_aa: CASSASVGQGYTF
v_call: TRBV2; j_call: TRBJ1-1; d_call: TRBD1; clone_size: .; cdr3_nt: TGTGCCAGCAGAAGAGGACAGGGTGGTACTGAAGCTTTCTTT; cdr3_aa: CASRRGQGGTEAFF
v_call: TRBV4-1; j_call: TRBJ1-2; d_call: .; clone_size: .; cdr3_nt: TGCGCCAGCAGCCAAGTTGTGTTTCCCTATGGCTACACCTTC; cdr3_aa: CASSQVVFPYGYTF
v_call: TRBV6-5; j_call: TRBJ2-3; d_call: TRBD1; clone_size: .; cdr3_nt: TGTGCCAGCGGGGACAGGGTACCAGATACGCAGTATTTT; cdr3_aa: CASGDRVPDTQYF
v_call: TRBV2; j_call: TRBJ2-1; d_call: TRBD2; clone_size: .; cdr3_nt: TGTGCCAGCAGTGATCCTGGACTAGCGGGAACCTACAATGAGCAGTTCTTC; cdr3_aa: CASSDPGLAGTYNEQFF
v_call: TRBV14; j_call: TRBJ2-7; d_call: TRBD2; clone_size: .; cdr3_nt: TGTGCCAGCAGCCACTGGACTAGCGGGACCTACGAGCAGTACTTC; cdr3_aa: CASSHWTSGTYEQYF
v_call: TRBV19; j_call: TRBJ2-1; d_call: .; clone_size: .; cdr3_nt: TGTGCCAGTAGTACGGACGGACTCTCCTACAATGAGCAGTTCTTC; cdr3_aa: CASSTDGLSYNEQFF
v_call: TRBV6-1; j_call: TRBJ1-2; d_call: .; clone_size: .; cdr3_nt: TGTGCCAGCAGTGATGTGGGGGCGGGTGGCTACACCTTC; cdr3_aa: CASSDVGAGGYTF
v_call: TRBV7-3; j_call: TRBJ2-2; d_call: .; clone_size: .; cdr3_nt: TGTGCCAGCAGCTTGGGGGTAAACACCGGGGAGCTGTTTTTT; cdr3_aa: CASSLGVNTGELFF
v_call: TRBV28; j_call: TRBJ1-5; d_call: .; clone_size: once; cdr3_nt: TGTGCCAGCAGTTTGGCGCAGGGAATAAGTCAGCCCCAGCATTTT; cdr3_aa: CASSLAQGISQPQHF
v_call: TRBV2; j_call: TRBJ1-3; d_call: .; clone_size: .; cdr3_nt: TGTGCCAGCAGCCGGATCTCTGGAAACACCATATATTTT; cdr3_aa: CASSRISGNTIYF
v_call: TRBV6-1; j_call: TRBJ2-7; d_call: .; clone_size: .; cdr3_nt: TGTGCCAGCAGTCCCCGGGACGGGTTACTTAACGAGCAGTACTTC; cdr3_aa: CASSPRDGLLNEQYF
v_call: TRBV5-1; j_call: TRBJ1-2; d_call: .; clone_size: many; cdr3_nt: TGCGCCAGCAGCGGACGATCGCGAGGTGCCCTTGTCCATGGCTACACCTTC; cdr3_aa: CASSGRSRGALVHGYTF
v_call: TRBV7-6; j_call: TRBJ2-5; d_call: .; clone_size: .; cdr3_nt: TGTGCCAGCAGCTCCCCCTCTATCCCTGAAGGATCGACCCAGTACTTC; cdr3_aa: CASSSPSIPEGSTQYF
v_call: TRBV5-4; j_call: TRBJ2-7; d_call: TRBD2; clone_size: .; cdr3_nt: TGTGCCAGCAGCTCTGGGGGGGTAACGTACGAGCAGTACTTC; cdr3_aa: CASSSGGVTYEQYF
v_call: TRBV6-1; j_call: TRBJ2-1; d_call: .; clone_size: .; cdr3_nt: TGTGCCAGCAGGTTTGCTAGCGATCCCTACAATGAGCAGTTCTTC; cdr3_aa: CASRFASDPYNEQFF
v_call: TRBV7-8; j_call: TRBJ1-1; d_call: .; clone_size: .; cdr3_nt: TGTGCCAGCGCGACCCCGGGACGGGACGTGGCTTTCTTT; cdr3_aa: CASATPGRDVAFF
v_call: TRBV6-1; j_call: TRBJ1-2; d_call: TRBD1; clone_size: once; cdr3_nt: TGTGCCAGCGCGGCGGGACAGAGCTATGGCTACACCTTC; cdr3_aa: CASAAGQSYGYTF
v_call: TRBV6-1; j_call: TRBJ2-7; d_call: .; clone_size: .; cdr3_nt: TGTGCCAGCAGTGGGGACCTCTACGAGCAGTACTTC; cdr3_aa: CASSGDLYEQYF
v_call: TRBV30; j_call: TRBJ1-1; d_call: TRBD1; clone_size: .; cdr3_nt: TGTGCCTGGAGTGGCCGGACAGGGAACACTGAAGCTTTCTTT; cdr3_aa: CAWSGRTGNTEAFF
v_call: TRBV14; j_call: TRBJ2-7; d_call: .; clone_size: few; cdr3_nt: TGTGCCAGCAGCCACGTAAACGAGCAGTACTTC; cdr3_aa: CASSHVNEQYF
v_call: TRBV5-1; j_call: TRBJ2-6; d_call: .; clone_size: .; cdr3_nt: TGCGCCAGCAGCCTTAGGACCCGCAGCTCTGGGGCCAACGTCCTGACTTTC; cdr3_aa: CASSLRTRSSGANVLTF
v_call: TRBV18; j_call: TRBJ2-3; d_call: TRBD2; clone_size: .; cdr3_nt: TGTGCCAGCTCACCACTGGAGACTAGCGGGAGCAAGACGCAGTATTTT; cdr3_aa: CASSPLETSGSKTQYF
v_call: TRBV6-1; j_call: TRBJ2-1; d_call: .; clone_size: .; cdr3_nt: TGTGCCAGCAGTGATTACAGGGTGAAGAATGAGCAGTTCTTC; cdr3_aa: CASSDYRVKNEQFF
v_call: TRBV6-5; j_call: TRBJ1-1; d_call: .; clone_size: .; cdr3_nt: TGTGCCAGCAGTTACCGGGAGGGAAGGACTGAAGCTTTCTTT; cdr3_aa: CASSYREGRTEAFF
v_call: TRBV6-5; j_call: TRBJ2-3; d_call: .; clone_size: .; cdr3_nt: TGTGCCAGCAGTACCTGGGTGGCAGGGGAAGATACGCAGTATTTT; cdr3_aa: CASSTWVAGEDTQYF
v_call: TRBV28; j_call: TRBJ1-5; d_call: .; clone_size: .; cdr3_nt: TGTGCCAGCAGTTTAACGGGGACTAGCAATCAGCCCCAGCATTTT; cdr3_aa: CASSLTGTSNQPQHF
v_call: TRBV27; j_call: TRBJ2-2; d_call: TRBD2; clone_size: .; cdr3_nt: TGTGCCAGCAGTTTGCGGTTTCGGGGGGTGAACAGTTACACCGGGGAGCTGTTTTTT; cdr3_aa: CASSLRFRGVNSYTGELFF
v_call: TRBV2; j_call: TRBJ1-4; d_call: .; clone_size: .; cdr3_nt: TGTGCCAGCAGTAGGACAGTCGGAAGTGGTGAAAAACTGTTTTTT; cdr3_aa: CASSRTVGSGEKLFF
v_call: TRBV5-1; j_call: TRBJ1-1; d_call: .; clone_size: .; cdr3_nt: TGCGCCAGCAGCTCCACACGGGACACTGAAGCTTTCTTT; cdr3_aa: CASSSTRDTEAFF
v_call: TRBV2; j_call: TRBJ1-4; d_call: .; clone_size: .; cdr3_nt: TGTGCCAGCAGTGTTTATGGTGTTCCAGAAGAAAAACTGTTTTTT; cdr3_aa: CASSVYGVPEEKLFF
v_call: TRBV9; j_call: TRBJ1-3; d_call: .; clone_size: .; cdr3_nt: TGTGCCAGCAGCGACCAGCCTCTTGGAAACACCATATATTTT; cdr3_aa: CASSDQPLGNTIYF
v_call: TRBV10-3; j_call: TRBJ2-1; d_call: .; clone_size: .; cdr3_nt: TGTGCCATCAGTGACGTCCTGGATGAGCAGTTCTTC; cdr3_aa: CAISDVLDEQFF